Following are 7 T cell receptor beta chains from one sample sequenced in a study of cytomegalovirus exposure and HLA in healthy donors (TCRdb year 2017). Libraries were prepared through the immunoSEQ multiplex PCR assay. For the multiplex PCR, a mixture combining 60 forward primers for TCR Vbeta segments and 13 reverse primers for TCR Jbeta segments was used. Held by TCRdb, this immuneACCESS table contains in-frame sequences only and omits some clones. Under half of the omission traces to an unresolved V gene where checked; the cause of the rest is unknown. This specimen's table enumerates 25,000 to 30,000 clones. 0.7% to 0.75% of the sample rests with the top ten. Sequencing input: PBMCs. These receptors all come from a young man in good health and CMV-seronegative.

V is TRBV6-5 and J is TRBJ1-4; weak D call: TRBD1 (5 bases). The CDR3 sequence is 14 residues long. Trimming took 4 bases from V and 7 from J, leaving 13 bases between them. Germline lookup yields CDR1 MNHEY and CDR2 SVGAGI. CDR3 in DNA: TGTGCCAGCAGTTCTCTAACAGGCTCTGAAAAACTGTTTTTT. This translates into CASSSLTGSEKLFF.

The rearrangement joins TRBV7-3 to TRBJ2-1, with D perhaps TRBD1 (5 bases). Trimming cost V 6 bases and J 9 bases, with 15 bases left between them. This CDR3 has 13 residues. CDR1 is SGHTA and CDR2 is FQGTGA in the germline V gene. The CDR3 DNA sequence: TGTGCCAGCAGGGGGCGCAGGGCCAGTGAGCAGTTCTTC. Amino acid sequence: CASRGRRASEQFF.

This sequence joins TRBV14 and TRBJ1-2; 8 nucleotides align to TRBD1. The CDR3 contains 15 residues. V gave up 3 bases and J gave up 8 bases; unmatched junction bases: 11. Germline V gene data show CDR1 as SGHDN and CDR2 as FVKESK. The CDR3 DNA follows: TGTGCCAGCAGCCACCTGGGACAGGTCGCGGGAGGCTACACCTTC. Its translation is CASSHLGQVAGGYTF.

The chain couples TRBV11-2 to TRBJ1-3, with TRBD1 matching over 9 bases. CDR1 and CDR2 (germline): SGHAT, FQNNGV. This CDR3 has 14 amino acids. J gave up 3 bases and V 8 bases, and 5 bases lay outside the gene matches. CDR3 sequence: CASRTGASGNTIYF. CDR3 sequence (DNA): TGTGCCAGCCGGACAGGGGCGAGTGGAAACACCATATATTTT. Full variable domain (missing parts from reference TRBV11-2 and TRBJ1-3): EAGVAQSPRYKIIEKRQSVAFWCNPISGHATLYWYQQILGQGPKLLIQFQNNGVVDDSQLPKDRFSAERLKGVDSTLKIQPAKLEDSAVYLCASRTGASGNTIYFGEGSWLTVV.

This chain joins TRBV5-1 and TRBJ2-7; 7 nucleotides agree with TRBD1. This CDR3 region has 14 residues. Trimming cost V 0 bases and J 6 bases; bases outside gene matches: 6. From germline, CDR1 is SGHRS and CDR2 YFSETQ. The CDR3 bases are TGCGCCAGCAGCTTGGCCAGGGGGTCTCTCGAGCAGTACTTC. Its protein is CASSLARGSLEQYF.

The V gene is TRBV7-9, the J gene TRBJ2-7, with TRBD2 matching over 10 bases. The CDR3 sequence is 15 residues long. Germline-derived CDR1 and CDR2 are SEHNR and FQNEAQ (reference sequence). The trim removed 5 bases at V and 5 bases at J, leaving 9 bases unmatched. The CDR3 is CASSQSGGDWDEQYF. CDR3 bases: TGTGCCAGCAGCCAAAGCGGGGGGGATTGGGACGAGCAGTACTTC. Using reference TRBV7-9 and TRBJ2-7 for the parts outside the CDR3, the full variable domain is DTGVSQNPRHKITKRGQNVTFRCDPISEHNRLYWYRQTLGQGPEFLTYFQNEAQLEKSRLLSDRFSAERPKGSFSTLEIQRTEQGDSAMYLCASSQSGGDWDEQYFGPGTRLTVT.

The chain carries TRBV4-2 and TRBJ1-3; D possibly corresponds to TRBD1 (6 bases). V dropped 4 bases and J dropped 0 bases, with 13 bases sitting between them. Germline V gives CDR1 LGHNA, CDR2 YNFKEQ. The CDR3 runs 16 residues. DNA of the CDR3: TGTGCCAGCAGCCTGAGACAGGCGAACTCTGGAAACACCATATATTTT. Translated: CASSLRQANSGNTIYF.